The clone carrying this TCR beta chain was seen only a few times. No antigen is known for it. The CDR3 regions of TCR beta were amplified from RNA transcripts. First-round RT-PCR targeting the TCR CDR3 was performed with the HTBI primer set. TCRdb recomputed calls from the multiplex PCR reads with MiXCR, one row per CDR3 protein. The table includes 650,000 to 850,000 distinct CDR3 sequences, 15% to 20% detected once. This record comes from a study of T cells in Graves' hyperthyroidism and ophthalmopathy. Regarding the study as a whole: The model identified upcoming ophthalmopathy a median approximately six months ahead of onset. Blood shared most expanded thyroid clonotypes above 0.001.

After removal of 2 bases from V and 6 bases from J, the junction contained 9 bases not matched to a gene. Germline V lookup: CDR1 SGHAT, CDR2 FQDESV (reference sequence). The CDR3 has 16 residues. Thyroid ultrasound and orbital computed tomography, with clinical symptoms and serum thyroxine and TRAb, informed diagnoses. Initially, at the first diagnosis of hyperthyroidism and before any ophthalmopathy symptoms, blood was sampled. The gene calls are TRBV11-1 and TRBJ2-3; 9 nucleotides line up with TRBD2. The sample was blood. This receptor was identified in a woman between 50 and 59 years old with Graves' hyperthyroidism that later progressed to Graves' ophthalmopathy. This CDR3 is CASSLRATSGADTQYF. For the CDR3, the DNA is TGTGCCAGCAGCTTACGAGCGACTAGCGGCGCGGATACGCAGTATTTT.